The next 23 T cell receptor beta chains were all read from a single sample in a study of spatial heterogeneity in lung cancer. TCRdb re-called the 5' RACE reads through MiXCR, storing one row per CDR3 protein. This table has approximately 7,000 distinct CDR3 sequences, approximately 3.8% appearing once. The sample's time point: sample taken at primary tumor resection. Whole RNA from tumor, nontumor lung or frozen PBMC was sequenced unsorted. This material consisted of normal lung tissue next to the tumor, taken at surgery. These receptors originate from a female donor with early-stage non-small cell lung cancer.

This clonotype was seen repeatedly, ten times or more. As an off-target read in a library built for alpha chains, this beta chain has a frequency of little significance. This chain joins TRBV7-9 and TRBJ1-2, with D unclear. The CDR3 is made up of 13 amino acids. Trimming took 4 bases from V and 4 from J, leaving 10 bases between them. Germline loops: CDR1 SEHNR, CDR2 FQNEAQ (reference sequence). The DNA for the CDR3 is TGTGCCAGCAGCTCACCGACGATCTATGGCTACACCTTC. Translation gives CASSSPTIYGYTF.

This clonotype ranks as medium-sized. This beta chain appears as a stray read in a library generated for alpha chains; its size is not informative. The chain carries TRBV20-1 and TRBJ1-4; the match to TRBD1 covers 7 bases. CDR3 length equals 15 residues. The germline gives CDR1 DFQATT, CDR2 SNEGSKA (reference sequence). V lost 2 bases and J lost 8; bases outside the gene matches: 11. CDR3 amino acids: CSARFPTGRSEKLFF. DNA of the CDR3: TGCAGTGCTAGATTTCCGACAGGGAGGAGCGAAAAACTGTTTTTT.

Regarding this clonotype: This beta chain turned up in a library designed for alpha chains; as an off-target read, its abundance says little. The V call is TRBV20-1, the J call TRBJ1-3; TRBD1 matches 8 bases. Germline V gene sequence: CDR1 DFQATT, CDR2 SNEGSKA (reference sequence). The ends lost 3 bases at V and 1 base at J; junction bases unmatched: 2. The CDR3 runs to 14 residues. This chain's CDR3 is CSASGQGSGNTIYF. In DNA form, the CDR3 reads TGCAGTGCTAGCGGACAGGGATCTGGAAACACCATATATTTT.

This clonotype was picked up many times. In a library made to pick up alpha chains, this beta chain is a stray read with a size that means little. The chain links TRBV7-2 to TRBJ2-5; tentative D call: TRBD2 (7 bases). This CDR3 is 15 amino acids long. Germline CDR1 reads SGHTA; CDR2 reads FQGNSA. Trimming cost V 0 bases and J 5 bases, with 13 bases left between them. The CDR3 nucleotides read TGTGCCAGCAGCTTAGCGTGGGGGGGCAGGGAGACCCAGTACTTC. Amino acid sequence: CASSLAWGGRETQYF.

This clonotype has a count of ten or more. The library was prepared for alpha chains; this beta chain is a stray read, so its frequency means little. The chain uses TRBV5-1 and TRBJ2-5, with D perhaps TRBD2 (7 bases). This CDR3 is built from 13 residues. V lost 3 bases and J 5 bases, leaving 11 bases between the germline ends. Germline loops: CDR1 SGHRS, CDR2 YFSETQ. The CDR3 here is CASSSGGSETQYF. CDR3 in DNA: TGCGCCAGCAGCTCGGGGGGCTCGGAGACCCAGTACTTC.

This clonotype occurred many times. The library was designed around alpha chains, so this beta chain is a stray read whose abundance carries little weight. The chain's CDR3 is CASSFRGTGASNEQFF. The CDR3 bases are TGTGCCAGCAGCTTCCGAGGGACAGGGGCATCGAATGAGCAGTTCTTC. The chain combines TRBV7-9 with TRBJ2-1; 10 bases are a match to TRBD1. The CDR3 is 16 residues long. V shed 3 bases and J 7 bases; nucleotides not matched to a gene: 9. Germline values: CDR1 SEHNR, CDR2 FQNEAQ (reference sequence).

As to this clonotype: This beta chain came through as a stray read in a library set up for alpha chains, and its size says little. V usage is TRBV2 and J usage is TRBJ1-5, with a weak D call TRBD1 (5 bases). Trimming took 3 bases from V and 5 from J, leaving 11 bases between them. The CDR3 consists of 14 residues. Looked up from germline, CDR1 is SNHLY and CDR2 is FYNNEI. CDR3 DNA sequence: TGTGCCAGCAGTGATTTCGGGGACTATCAGCCCCAGCATTTT. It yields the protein CASSDFGDYQPQHF. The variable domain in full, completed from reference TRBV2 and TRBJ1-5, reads EPEVTQTPSHQVTQMGQEVILRCVPISNHLYFYWYRQILGQKVEFLVSFYNNEISEKSEIFDDQFSVERPDGSNFTLKIRSTKLEDSAMYFCASSDFGDYQPQHFGDGTRLSIL.

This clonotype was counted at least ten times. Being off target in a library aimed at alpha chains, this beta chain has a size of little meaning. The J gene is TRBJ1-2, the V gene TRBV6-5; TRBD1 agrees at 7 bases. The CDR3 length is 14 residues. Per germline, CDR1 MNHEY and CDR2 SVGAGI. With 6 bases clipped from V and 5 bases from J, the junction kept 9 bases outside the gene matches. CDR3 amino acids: CASSFTGTDYGYTF. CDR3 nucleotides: TGTGCCAGCAGCTTTACCGGGACAGATTATGGCTACACCTTC.

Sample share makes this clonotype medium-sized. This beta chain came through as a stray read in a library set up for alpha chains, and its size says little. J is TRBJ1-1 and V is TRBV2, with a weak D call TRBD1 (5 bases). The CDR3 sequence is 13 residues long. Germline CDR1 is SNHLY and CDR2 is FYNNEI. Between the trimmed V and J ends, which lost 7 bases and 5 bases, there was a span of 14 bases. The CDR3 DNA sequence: TGTGCCAGCACAGTAGCCAGGGAGACTGAAGCTTTCTTT. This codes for CASTVARETEAFF.

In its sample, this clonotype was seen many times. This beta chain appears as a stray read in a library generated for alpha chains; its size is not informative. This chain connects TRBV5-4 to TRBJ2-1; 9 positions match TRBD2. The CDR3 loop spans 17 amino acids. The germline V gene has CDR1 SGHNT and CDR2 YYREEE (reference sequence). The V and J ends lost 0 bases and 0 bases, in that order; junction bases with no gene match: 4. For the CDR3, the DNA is TGTGCCAGCAGCTTGGAGCTAGCGGGGAACTCCTACAATGAGCAGTTCTTC. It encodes CASSLELAGNSYNEQFF.

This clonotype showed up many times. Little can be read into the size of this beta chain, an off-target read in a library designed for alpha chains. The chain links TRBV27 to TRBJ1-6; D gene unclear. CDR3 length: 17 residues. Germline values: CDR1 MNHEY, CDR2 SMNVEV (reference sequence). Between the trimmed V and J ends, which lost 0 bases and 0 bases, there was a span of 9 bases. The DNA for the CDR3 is TGTGCCAGCAGTTTATCCCCGGTGGCCTCCTATAATTCACCCCTCCACTTT. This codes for CASSLSPVASYNSPLHF.

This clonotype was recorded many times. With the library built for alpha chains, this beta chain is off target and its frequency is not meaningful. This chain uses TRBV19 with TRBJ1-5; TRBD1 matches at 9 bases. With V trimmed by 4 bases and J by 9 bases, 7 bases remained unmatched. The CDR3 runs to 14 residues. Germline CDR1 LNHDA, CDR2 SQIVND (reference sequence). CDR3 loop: CASSTGQGVGPQHF. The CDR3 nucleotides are TGTGCCAGTAGTACGGGACAGGGAGTGGGGCCCCAGCATTTT. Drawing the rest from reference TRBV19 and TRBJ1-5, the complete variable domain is DGGITQSPKYLFRKEGQNVTLSCEQNLNHDAMYWYRQDPGQGLRLIYYSQIVNDFQKGDIAEGYSVSREKKESFPLTVTSAQKNPTAFYLCASSTGQGVGPQHFGDGTRLSIL.

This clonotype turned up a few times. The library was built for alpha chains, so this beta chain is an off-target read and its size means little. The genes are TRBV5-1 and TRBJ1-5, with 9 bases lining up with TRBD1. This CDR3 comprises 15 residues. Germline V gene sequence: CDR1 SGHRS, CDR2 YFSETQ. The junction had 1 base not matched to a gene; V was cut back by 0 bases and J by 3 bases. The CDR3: CASSLGTGVNQPQHF. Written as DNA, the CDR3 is TGCGCCAGCAGCTTGGGGACAGGGGTCAATCAGCCCCAGCATTTT.

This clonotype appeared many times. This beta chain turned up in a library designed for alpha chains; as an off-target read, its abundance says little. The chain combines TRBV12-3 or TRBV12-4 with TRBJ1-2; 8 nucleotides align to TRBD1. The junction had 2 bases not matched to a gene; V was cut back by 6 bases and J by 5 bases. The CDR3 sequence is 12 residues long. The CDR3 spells CASSTGGYGYTF. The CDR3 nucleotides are TGTGCCAGCAGCACAGGGGGTTATGGCTACACCTTC.

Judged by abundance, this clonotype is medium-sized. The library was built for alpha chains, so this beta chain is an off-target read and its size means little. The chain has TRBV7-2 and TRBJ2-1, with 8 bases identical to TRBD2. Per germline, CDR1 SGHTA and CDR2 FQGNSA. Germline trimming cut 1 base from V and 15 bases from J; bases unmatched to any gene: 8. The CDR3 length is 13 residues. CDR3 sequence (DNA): TGTGCCAGCAGCTTAGGTCTTAGCGGGGATCTGTTCTTC. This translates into CASSLGLSGDLFF.

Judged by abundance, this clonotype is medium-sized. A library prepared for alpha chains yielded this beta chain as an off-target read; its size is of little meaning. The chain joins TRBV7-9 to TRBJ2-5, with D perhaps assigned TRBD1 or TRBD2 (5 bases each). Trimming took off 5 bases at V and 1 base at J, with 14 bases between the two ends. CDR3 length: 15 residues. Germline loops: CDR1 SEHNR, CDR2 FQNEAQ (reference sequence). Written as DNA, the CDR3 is TGTGCCAGCAGCAGGGCCCCGAGGGGCCAAGAGACCCAGTACTTC. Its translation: CASSRAPRGQETQYF.

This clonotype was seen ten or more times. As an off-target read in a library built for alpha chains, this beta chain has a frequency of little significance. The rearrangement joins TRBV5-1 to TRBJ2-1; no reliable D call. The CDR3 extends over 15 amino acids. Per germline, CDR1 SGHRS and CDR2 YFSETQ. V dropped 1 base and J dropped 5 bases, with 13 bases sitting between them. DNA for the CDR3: TGCGCCAGCAGCTTGTTGGACCCGTTTAACAATGAGCAGTTCTTC. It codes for CASSLLDPFNNEQFF. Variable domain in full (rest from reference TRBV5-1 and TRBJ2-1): KAGVTQTPRYLIKTRGQQVTLSCSPISGHRSVSWYQQTPGQGLQFLFEYFSETQRNKGNFPGRFSGRQFSNSRSEMNVSTLELGDSALYLCASSLLDPFNNEQFFGPGTRLTVL.

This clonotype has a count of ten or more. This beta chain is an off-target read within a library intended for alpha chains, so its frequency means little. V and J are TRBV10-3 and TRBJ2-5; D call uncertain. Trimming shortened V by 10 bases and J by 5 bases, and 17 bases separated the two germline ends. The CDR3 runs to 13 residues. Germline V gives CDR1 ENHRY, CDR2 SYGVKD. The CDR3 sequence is CATRYEVEETQYF. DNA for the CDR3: TGTGCCACCAGATACGAGGTCGAGGAGACCCAGTACTTC.

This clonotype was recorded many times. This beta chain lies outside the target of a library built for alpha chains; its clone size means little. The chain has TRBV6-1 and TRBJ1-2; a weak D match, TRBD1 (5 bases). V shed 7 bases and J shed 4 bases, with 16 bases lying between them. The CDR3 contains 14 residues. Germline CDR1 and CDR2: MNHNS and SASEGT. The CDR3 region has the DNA TGTGCCAGCACCGAACGGGGCGCTTCCTATGGCTACACCTTC. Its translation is CASTERGASYGYTF.

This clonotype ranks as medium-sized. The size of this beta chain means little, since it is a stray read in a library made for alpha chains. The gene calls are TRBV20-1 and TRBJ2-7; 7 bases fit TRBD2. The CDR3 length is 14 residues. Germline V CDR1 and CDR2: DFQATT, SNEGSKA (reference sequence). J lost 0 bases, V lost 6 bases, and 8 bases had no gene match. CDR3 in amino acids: CSARRGGFSYEQYF. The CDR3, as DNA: TGCAGTGCCCGAAGGGGAGGGTTCTCCTACGAGCAGTACTTC.

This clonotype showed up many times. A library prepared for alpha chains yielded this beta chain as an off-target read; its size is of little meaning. The CDR3 protein is CASSRAPGTEAFF. DNA for the CDR3: TGTGCCAGCAGCCGGGCCCCTGGAACTGAAGCTTTCTTT. The chain has TRBV6-4 and TRBJ1-1, with D unresolved. The CDR3 consists of 13 residues. Germline CDR1 MRHNA, CDR2 SNTAGT. Trimming stripped 6 bases from V and 5 bases from J, with 13 bases between.

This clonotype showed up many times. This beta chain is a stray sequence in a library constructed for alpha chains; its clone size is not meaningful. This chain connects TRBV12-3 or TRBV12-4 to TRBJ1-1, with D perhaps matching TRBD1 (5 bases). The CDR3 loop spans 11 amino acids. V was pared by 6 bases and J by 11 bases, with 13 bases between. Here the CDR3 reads CASSGGGSAFF. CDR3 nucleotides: TGTGCCAGCAGCGGGGGGGGTTCGGCTTTCTTT.

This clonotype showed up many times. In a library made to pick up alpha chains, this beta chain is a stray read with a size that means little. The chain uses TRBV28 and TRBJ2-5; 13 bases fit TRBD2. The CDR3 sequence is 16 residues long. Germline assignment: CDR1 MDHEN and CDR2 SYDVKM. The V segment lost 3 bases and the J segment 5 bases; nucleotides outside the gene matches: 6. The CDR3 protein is CASSFQLAGGLETQYF. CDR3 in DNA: TGTGCCAGCAGTTTCCAACTAGCGGGGGGGCTTGAGACCCAGTACTTC.